This TCR beta chain emerged from a study of T-cell reconstitution after alpha-beta-depleted transplantation in children. Study findings and constraints: T-cell counts and diversity at one year following transplant were attributed mainly to newly produced T cells. The origin of alpha-beta T cells about two months after transplant was reportedly several hundred expanded graft clones. From surviving recipient T cells and thymic progenitors came the high day-60 TCRbeta diversity observed in some patients.

For TCRbeta, the library was prepared with unique molecular identifiers. TCRdb analysed the PCR reads with MiXCR anew, one entry per CDR3 protein. Counted here are about 440,000 distinct CDR3 sequences, about 45% occurring once; the ten biggest clones make up 25% to 30%. About this clonotype itself: Its target is unknown.

In germline, CDR1 is DFQATT, CDR2 SNEGSKA (reference sequence). Trimming cost V 6 bases and J 5 bases; bases outside gene matches: 5. The CDR3 spans 13 residues. This TCR derives from a girl aged 2-10 years with aplastic anemia, due to receive a stem cell transplant. This material consisted of PBMCs, taken before TCRalphabeta/CD19-depleted stem cell transplant. The rearrangement uses TRBV20-1 and TRBJ2-1, with 9 nucleotides matching TRBD2. As DNA, the CDR3 is TGCAGTGCCAGTAGCGGGGGCCACAATGAGCAGTTCTTC. It yields the protein CSASSGGHNEQFF.